Sequencing of this T cell receptor (beta chain) was carried out in a study of blood T cell repertoires in COVID-19 (dated by TCRdb to about 2020). General notes on the study: Samples covering the acute and convalescent phases of COVID-19 were provided by collaborators in the United States, Italy and Spain. Subjects who had been exposed to COVID-19, were actively infected with it, or had recovered from it provided the deeply sampled blood TCRbeta repertoires that made up the dataset. The repertoires were released in a freely available public database meant as a resource for research on the immune response to SARS-CoV-2. The samples were drawn from two sources: the first 160 participants of the ongoing ImmuneRACE study, and 1,200 or so subjects contributed by 6 global collaborators. Where available, HLA class I and class II types were obtained from metadata supplied by the sample provider rather than from assay-based typing. Sample metadata almost always included a de-identified subject ID, COVID-19 status, age in years and sex. The prospective study material was composed of cDNA or gDNA derived from T cells, B-cell-depleted T cells, or PBMCs.

This clone came up once. This clone's antigen is unknown. Base qualities were left out, and no much larger clone turns up one base away. Each collaborating institution followed its own protocols to collect whole blood in K2EDTA tubes. Collaborator samples were shipped for TCRbeta analysis as frozen whole blood, isolated PBMCs, or DNA extracted from either sample type. Paper-wide results and their limitations: The quantity of clinical and demographic metadata differed by source and by participant and was supplied without curation.

The immunoSEQ Assay, a bias-controlled multiplex PCR, was used to amplify TCRbeta CDR3 regions from genomic DNA. The paper's processing steps were these. Within the assay, amplification of reference gene primers was used to estimate how many nucleated cells each sample contained. Sequence reads were collapsed and filtered to measure the absolute abundance of every unique TCRbeta CDR3 rearrangement. For each sample, productive Simpson clonality was calculated as the square root of Simpson's diversity index over productive rearrangements. In TCRdb, the immuneACCESS table is reduced to in-frame sequences with V and J assigned. These tables do not hold every clone; where another copy was compared, an unresolved V gene accounts for under half, and the others remain unexplained. D and trimming come from the DNA, and the V and J calls and clone size come from that table. The sample contains around 200,000 clones, roughly 89% of them found a single time. The ten largest clones add up to roughly 6.7% of the sample.

The sequence derives from a man between 40 and 49 years old with acute or convalescent COVID-19. The sequencing sample was made of peripheral blood.

The DNA sequence is given as TGTGCCATGTCACAGGGAAGGGGCTACACCTTC. Its protein product is CAMSQGRGYTF. Rearrangement joined TRBV10-3 to TRBJ1-2; the D region possibly corresponds to TRBD1 (6 bases align). The CDR1 and CDR2 encoded by the germline V gene are ENHRY and SYGVKD. Counted from cysteine to phenylalanine, this CDR3 has 11 amino acids. Just CDR3 DNA is preserved here, 33 bases in frame from base 1. The V and J ends are trimmed by 9 bases and 8 bases, leaving 13 bases between them.